The rows below give T cell receptor beta chains drawn from one sample of a study of a mutant IDH1 vaccine in newly diagnosed glioma. Sequenced by immunoSEQ multiplex PCR; TCRdb stores in-frame clones only, minus some. The sample lists tens of thousands of clones; over 70% were seen once. The sample was PBMCs, taken from a glioma patient treated with radiotherapy, temozolomide or both. These receptors were obtained from a man aged 30-40 years with glioma. The CDR3 runs from the conserved cysteine through the conserved F or W. D genes are given only for firm matches. Where a row states a size, it is once, few, many or the class of an expanded clone; other rows omit it.

>TRBV11-2|NA|TRBD2|TRBJ2-7
TGTGCCAGCAGCTCGGGACTAGCGGGAGGTGGCGAGCAGTACTTC
CASSSGLAGGGEQYF
>TRBV10-3|NA|NA|TRBJ2-2
TGTGCCACCAGCCAGGACCCGACGACCGGGGAGCTGTTTTTT
CATSQDPTTGELFF
>TRBV6-6|NA|TRBD1|TRBJ1-5
TGTGCCAGCAGCCGAGAGGGGACAGGGGATCAGCCCCAGCATTTT
CASSREGTGDQPQHF
>TRBV7-9|NA|NA|TRBJ1-1
TGTGCCAGCAGCTTAGCGAGACACTTGAACACTGAAGCTTTCTTT
CASSLARHLNTEAFF
>TRBV2|few|TRBD1|TRBJ1-3
TGTGCCAGCAGTGCGTGGGATCCGGGACAGGGGAGAAACACCATATATTTT
CASSAWDPGQGRNTIYF
>TRBV20-1|NA|TRBD1|TRBJ2-7
TGCAGTGTCAGGGGGCGGTACGAGCAGTACTTC
CSVRGRYEQYF
>TRBV5-1|NA|TRBD2|TRBJ2-1
TGCGCCAGCAGCTTTAGCGGGACCCCCTACAATGAGCAGTTCTTC
CASSFSGTPYNEQFF
>TRBV4-1|NA|NA|TRBJ1-3
TGCGCCAGCAGCCACGAGCTCTCTGGAAACACCATATATTTT
CASSHELSGNTIYF
>TRBV5-4|NA|TRBD1|TRBJ2-5
TGTGCCAGCAGCTTGGCCGGTGGACAGGGGGAGACCCAGTACTTC
CASSLAGGQGETQYF
>TRBV5-4|NA|TRBD2|TRBJ2-7
TGTGCCAGCAGCGAGGGACTAGCGGGAGACTACGAGCAGTACTTC
CASSEGLAGDYEQYF
>TRBV29-1|NA|NA|TRBJ2-3
TGCAGCGTTGAAGGTCTAGCGAGCACAGATACGCAGTATTTT
CSVEGLASTDTQYF
>TRBV4-3|NA|NA|TRBJ1-1
TGCGCCAGCAGCCAAGACGGTACAGGAGGTACTGAAGCTTTCTTT
CASSQDGTGGTEAFF
>TRBV30|NA|NA|TRBJ2-7
TGTGCCTGGAGTGGGGTACAGGTCTACGAGCAGTACTTC
CAWSGVQVYEQYF
>TRBV28|NA|NA|TRBJ2-7
TGTGCCAGCGGAGGGAACGAGCAGTACTTC
CASGGNEQYF
>TRBV18|NA|NA|TRBJ1-6
TGTGCCAGCTCACCGTTACAAAATTCACCCCTCCACTTT
CASSPLQNSPLHF
>TRBV5-6|NA|NA|TRBJ1-6
TGTGCCAGCAGCTTGGTCTCAGAGAATTCACCCCTCCACTTT
CASSLVSENSPLHF
>TRBV5-4|NA|NA|TRBJ2-1
TGTGCCAGCAGCTTGGGGGGGAGCTCCTACAATGAGCAGTTCTTC
CASSLGGSSYNEQFF
>TRBV19|NA|TRBD2|TRBJ2-1
TGTGCCAGTAGTATAGTCGGTCGGCGGGAGTCGTTGTTGGATGAGCAGTTCTTC
CASSIVGRRESLLDEQFF
>TRBV4-3|NA|NA|TRBJ2-3
TGCGCCAGCAGCCAAGATTATGAGACAGGAAGCACAGATACGCAGTATTTT
CASSQDYETGSTDTQYF
>TRBV10-1|NA|NA|TRBJ2-7
TGCGCCAGCAGTTCGGACAGCACAGTGGTCCACGAGCAGTACTTC
CASSSDSTVVHEQYF
>TRBV4-1|NA|TRBD1|TRBJ1-4
TGCGCCAGCAGCCAAGGGGTCGCAGGGGGGGGAGGTGAAAAACTGTTTTTT
CASSQGVAGGGGEKLFF
>TRBV6-5|NA|NA|TRBJ2-7
TGTGCCAGCAGAGCCCACGCGGGTAACGAGCAGTACTTC
CASRAHAGNEQYF
>TRBV6-5|NA|NA|TRBJ2-7
TGTGCCAGCAGTTACGGGGAGACCTACGAGCAGTACTTC
CASSYGETYEQYF
>TRBV10-3|NA|TRBD2|TRBJ2-1
TGTGCCATCAGTGAGCCCTCAACTAGCGGGGGGGCGTATAATGAGCAGTTCTTC
CAISEPSTSGGAYNEQFF
>TRBV7-9|NA|NA|TRBJ2-1
TGTGCCAGCAGCTCCCGGCGCGGGAACCACAATGAGCAGTTCTTC
CASSSRRGNHNEQFF
>TRBV5-1|NA|TRBD1|TRBJ1-2
TGCGCCAGCAGCGCCCAGACAGGGTGGGGAAGCTACACCTTC
CASSAQTGWGSYTF
>TRBV27|NA|NA|TRBJ2-7
TGTGCCACTGCGACAGTGAGGCAACCCTACGAGCAGTACTTC
CATATVRQPYEQYF
>TRBV5-1|once|NA|TRBJ2-1
TGCGCCAGCAGCTTGGAGTCCGGGGGGCCCAAGGGTGAGCAGTTCTTC
CASSLESGGPKGEQFF
>TRBV27|NA|NA|TRBJ1-1
TGTGCCAGCAAAGTTGCAGGCCGTAACACTGAAGCTTTCTTT
CASKVAGRNTEAFF
>TRBV2|NA|TRBD1|TRBJ1-5
TGTGCCAGCAGGGGGACAGTAAATCAGCCCCAGCATTTT
CASRGTVNQPQHF
>TRBV5-5|once|NA|TRBJ2-1
TGTGCCAGCAGCTTTGAGGTTGAGCAGTTCTTC
CASSFEVEQFF
>TRBV29-1|once|NA|TRBJ2-3
TGCAGCGTTGAGTTCCGGGATACGCAGTATTTT
CSVEFRDTQYF
>TRBV5-1|NA|NA|TRBJ2-5
TGCGCCAGCAGCTCCCCCTCAGAGACCCAGTACTTC
CASSSPSETQYF
>TRBV2|once|TRBD1|TRBJ2-7
TGTGCCAGCAGTGGTCCCGGGACAGGGACCTACGAGCAGTACTTC
CASSGPGTGTYEQYF
>TRBV7-9|NA|NA|TRBJ2-7
TGTGCCAGCGCGGGTCCCTACGAGCAGTACTTC
CASAGPYEQYF
>TRBV10-3|NA|NA|TRBJ1-1
TGTGCCATCAGTGAGGGGGACGGAGGAGACACTGAAGCTTTCTTT
CAISEGDGGDTEAFF
>TRBV30|NA|TRBD1|TRBJ2-7
TGTGCCTGGAGTGGGACAGGTTTCGAGCAGTACTTC
CAWSGTGFEQYF
>TRBV19|NA|TRBD1|TRBJ1-2
TGTGCCAGTAGTAACCCCAGACAGGGGGTTAGCTATGGCTACACCTTC
CASSNPRQGVSYGYTF
>TRBV5-1|NA|TRBD2|TRBJ2-3
TGCGCCAGCACCGGACTAGCGGGAGGGGCAGATACGCAGTATTTT
CASTGLAGGADTQYF
>TRBV19|NA|NA|TRBJ1-1
TGTGCCAGCGAAGCGGGGGCGCTGAACACTGAAGCTTTCTTT
CASEAGALNTEAFF
>TRBV13|NA|NA|TRBJ1-2
TGTGCCAGCAGCTTAGCAGGGAGGTATGGCTACACCTTC
CASSLAGRYGYTF
>TRBV29-1|NA|NA|TRBJ2-1
TGCAGCGTTGAGGATGTAGAGGCTCGTCGGTTCTTC
CSVEDVEARRFF
>TRBV29-1|NA|NA|TRBJ2-2
TGCAGCGTCAGGTGGGGGAGGCTCACCGGGGAGCTGTTTTTT
CSVRWGRLTGELFF
>TRBV4-1|NA|NA|TRBJ2-7
TGCGCCAGCAGCCGAACCCTAGGAGACAGGAACTACGAGCAGTACTTC
CASSRTLGDRNYEQYF
>TRBV7-2|NA|NA|TRBJ1-5
TGTGCCAGCAGCTTAGAAGTGGGACGAGGCAATCAGCCCCAGCATTTT
CASSLEVGRGNQPQHF
>TRBV6-6|NA|TRBD1|TRBJ2-7
TGTGCCAGCAGTTCGGGACAGACCTACGAGCAGTACTTC
CASSSGQTYEQYF
>TRBV19|NA|NA|TRBJ1-5
TGTGCCAGTAGTAGGACTAGTACAGGTTATAGCAATCAGCCCCAGCATTTT
CASSRTSTGYSNQPQHF
>TRBV7-8|NA|TRBD2|TRBJ2-1
TGTGCCAGCAGAGGCAGCGGGAGTTACAATGAGCAGTTCTTC
CASRGSGSYNEQFF
>TRBV5-6|NA|NA|TRBJ2-5
TGTGCCAGCAGCTTGAGGAGACAGGAGTACCAAGAGACCCAGTACTTC
CASSLRRQEYQETQYF
>TRBV2|few|NA|TRBJ1-1
TGTGCCAGTACCTCCCGGGTAGGGAACACTGAAGCTTTCTTT
CASTSRVGNTEAFF
>TRBV11-2|NA|TRBD1|TRBJ1-3
TGTGCCAGCAGCTCTCCGACAGGGGTCCAGGATTTT
CASSSPTGVQDF
>TRBV4-1|NA|NA|TRBJ1-1
TGCGCCAGCAGCGGCACTGAAGCTTTCTTT
CASSGTEAFF
>TRBV4-2|NA|NA|TRBJ2-7
TGTGCCAGCAGCCAAGTGCCCCCGTCCACAGGTGACTACGAGCAGTACTTC
CASSQVPPSTGDYEQYF
>TRBV6-5|NA|NA|TRBJ2-3
TGTGCCAGCAGTTACGTAGGGATAGATACGCAGTATTTT
CASSYVGIDTQYF
>TRBV5-6|NA|TRBD1|TRBJ2-7
TGTGCCAGCAGCTTCGGACAGGACACCTACGAGCAGTACTTC
CASSFGQDTYEQYF